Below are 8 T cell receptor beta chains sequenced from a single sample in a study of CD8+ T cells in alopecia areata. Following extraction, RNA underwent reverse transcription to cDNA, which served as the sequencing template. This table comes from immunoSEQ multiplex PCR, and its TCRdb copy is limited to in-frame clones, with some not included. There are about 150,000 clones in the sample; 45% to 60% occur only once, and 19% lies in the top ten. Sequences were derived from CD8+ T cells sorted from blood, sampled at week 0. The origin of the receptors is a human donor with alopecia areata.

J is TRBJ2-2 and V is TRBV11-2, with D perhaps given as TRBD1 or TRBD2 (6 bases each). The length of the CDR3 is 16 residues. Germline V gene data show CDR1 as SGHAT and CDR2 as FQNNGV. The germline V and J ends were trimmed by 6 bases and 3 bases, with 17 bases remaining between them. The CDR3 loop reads CASSLLQGLDTGELFF. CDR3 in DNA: TGTGCCAGCAGTTTATTACAGGGACTGGACACCGGGGAGCTGTTTTTT.

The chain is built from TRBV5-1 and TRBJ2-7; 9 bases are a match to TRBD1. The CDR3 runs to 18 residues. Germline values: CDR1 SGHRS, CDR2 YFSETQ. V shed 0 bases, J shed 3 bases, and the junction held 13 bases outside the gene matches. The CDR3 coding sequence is TGCGCCAGCAGCTTGGCACAGGGGGCCCACCCCACACTCTACGAGCAGTACTTC. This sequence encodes CASSLAQGAHPTLYEQYF. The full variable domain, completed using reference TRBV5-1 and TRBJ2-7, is KAGVTQTPRYLIKTRGQQVTLSCSPISGHRSVSWYQQTPGQGLQFLFEYFSETQRNKGNFPGRFSGRQFSNSRSEMNVSTLELGDSALYLCASSLAQGAHPTLYEQYFGPGTRLTVT.

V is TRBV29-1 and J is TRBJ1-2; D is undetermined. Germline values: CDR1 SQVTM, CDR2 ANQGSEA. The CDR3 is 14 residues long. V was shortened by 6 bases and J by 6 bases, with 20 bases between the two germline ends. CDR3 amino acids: CSVTSSNDRHGYTF. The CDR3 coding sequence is TGCAGCGTCACCTCATCAAATGACCGGCATGGCTACACCTTC.

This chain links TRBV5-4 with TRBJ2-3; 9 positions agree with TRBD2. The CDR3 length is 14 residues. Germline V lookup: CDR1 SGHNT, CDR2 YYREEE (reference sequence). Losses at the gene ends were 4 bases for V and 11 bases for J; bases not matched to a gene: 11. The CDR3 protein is CASSPIPAGGQQYF. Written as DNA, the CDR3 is TGTGCCAGCAGCCCCATCCCAGCGGGGGGCCAGCAGTATTTT.

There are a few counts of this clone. This chain's CDR3 is CASSEEAGRYNEQFF. The CDR3, as DNA: TGTGCCAGCAGTGAAGAGGCAGGGCGCTACAATGAGCAGTTCTTC. The chain uses TRBV6-4 and TRBJ2-1, with D perhaps matching TRBD1 (5 bases). Germline CDR1 MRHNA, CDR2 SNTAGT. V lost 3 bases, J lost 3 bases, and 12 bases lay in between. The CDR3 covers 15 residues.

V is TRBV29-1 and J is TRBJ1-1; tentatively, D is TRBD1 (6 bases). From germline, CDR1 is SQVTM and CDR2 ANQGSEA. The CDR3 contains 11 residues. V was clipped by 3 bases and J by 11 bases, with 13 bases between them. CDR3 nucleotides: TGCAGCGTTGATACAGGGCAGGTCGCTTTCTTT. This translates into CSVDTGQVAFF.

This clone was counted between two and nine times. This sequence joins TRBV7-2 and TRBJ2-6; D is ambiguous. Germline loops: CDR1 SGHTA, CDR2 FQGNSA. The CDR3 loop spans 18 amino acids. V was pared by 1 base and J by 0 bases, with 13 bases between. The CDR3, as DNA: TGTGCCAGCAGCTTAGGGGGAATCTCCTTCTCTGGGGCCAACGTCCTGACTTTC. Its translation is CASSLGGISFSGANVLTF.

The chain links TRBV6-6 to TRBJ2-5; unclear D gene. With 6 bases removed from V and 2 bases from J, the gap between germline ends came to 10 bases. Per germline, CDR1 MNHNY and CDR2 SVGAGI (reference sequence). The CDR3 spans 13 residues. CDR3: CASSPDTQETQYF. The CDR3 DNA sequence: TGTGCCAGCAGCCCTGACACGCAAGAGACCCAGTACTTC.